This T cell receptor (beta chain) was captured in a study of control samples from healthy donors and cancer patients. The protocol was immunoSEQ multiplex PCR, while the TCRdb copy is restricted to in-frame clones and leaves out a portion. Seen here are roughly 95,000 clones, just over 85% observed once, and the top ten hold 13% to 15%. The ends were cut back, 0 bases at V and 6 bases at J, with 9 bases in the middle. The CDR3 is 14 residues long. Germline CDR1 LNHDA, CDR2 SQIVND (reference sequence). Material for sequencing was blood. J is TRBJ1-5 and V is TRBV19; D uncertain. This clonotype was sampled from a man aged 30-40 years in good health. The CDR3 loop is CASSIDRFSQPQHF. CDR3 nucleotides: TGTGCCAGTAGTATAGATCGGTTTAGTCAGCCCCAGCATTTT.